This T cell receptor beta chain was sequenced for a study of vaccination and CD4 T cells after COVID-19. Study-wide findings and caveats: Rising from roughly 21 to 40, the median of SARS-CoV-2-reactive clonotypes did not change significantly.

Treatment in this sample: roughly ten-day PBMC culture with coronavirus spike peptide pools or control peptides (ViraFEST assay). According to the study, CD4+ T cells from the unexposed donor were gathered ahead of the COVID-19 pandemic (2011-2018). The Oncomine TCR Beta short-read assay was applied to DNA of cultured CD4+ T cells. Investigators obtained genomic DNA by extraction from cultured CD4+ T cells. TCRdb passed the PCR reads through MiXCR, listing each CDR3 protein once. The sample consists of thousands of distinct CDR3 sequences, more than 30% of them appearing once. The V gene's germline CDR1 is DFQATT and CDR2 SNEGSKA (reference sequence). CDR3 length equals 15 residues. Trimming took off 5 bases at V and 4 bases at J, with 21 bases between the two ends. On this clonotype: Its cognate antigen is unknown.

The sequence was collected from a human donor in good health. This sequence joins TRBV20-1 and TRBJ2-7; TRBD1 is a possible D gene (6 bases). The material sequenced was CD4+ T cells from blood, cultured in vitro. Here the CDR3 reads CSAPGTRGGDYEQYF. The CDR3 nucleotides are TGCAGTGCTCCCGGGACAAGAGGGGGAGATTACGAGCAGTACTTC.